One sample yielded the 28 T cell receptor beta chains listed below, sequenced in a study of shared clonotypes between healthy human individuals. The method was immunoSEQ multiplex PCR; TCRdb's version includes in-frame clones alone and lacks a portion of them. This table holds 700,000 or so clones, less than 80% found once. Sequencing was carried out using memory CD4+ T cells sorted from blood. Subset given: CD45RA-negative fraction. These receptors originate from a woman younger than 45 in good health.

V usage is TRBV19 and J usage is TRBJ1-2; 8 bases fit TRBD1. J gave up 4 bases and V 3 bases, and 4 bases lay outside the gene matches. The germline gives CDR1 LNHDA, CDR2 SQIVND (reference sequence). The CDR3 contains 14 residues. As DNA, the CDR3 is TGTGCCAGTAGTATGGGGACAGGCCTCTATGGCTACACCTTC. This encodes CASSMGTGLYGYTF.

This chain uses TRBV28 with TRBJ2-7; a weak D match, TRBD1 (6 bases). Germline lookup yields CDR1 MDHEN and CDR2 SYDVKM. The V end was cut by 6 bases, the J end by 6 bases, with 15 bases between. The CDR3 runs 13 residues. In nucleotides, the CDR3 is TGTGCCAGCAGACGGACAGACCCCTTCGAGCAGTACTTC. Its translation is CASRRTDPFEQYF.

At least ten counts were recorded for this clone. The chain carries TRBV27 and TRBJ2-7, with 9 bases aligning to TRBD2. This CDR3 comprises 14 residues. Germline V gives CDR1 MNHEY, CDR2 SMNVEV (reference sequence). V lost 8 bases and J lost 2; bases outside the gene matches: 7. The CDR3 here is CASGNSGSPYEQYF. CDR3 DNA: TGTGCCAGCGGAAATAGCGGGAGCCCCTACGAGCAGTACTTC.

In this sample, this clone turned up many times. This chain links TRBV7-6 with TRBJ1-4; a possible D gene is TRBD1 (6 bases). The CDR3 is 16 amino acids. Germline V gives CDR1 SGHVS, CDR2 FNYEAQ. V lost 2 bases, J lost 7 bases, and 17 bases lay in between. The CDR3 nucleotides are TGTGCCAGCAGCTTAACACCCGGCAGGGGACGTGAAAAACTGTTTTTT. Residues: CASSLTPGRGREKLFF.

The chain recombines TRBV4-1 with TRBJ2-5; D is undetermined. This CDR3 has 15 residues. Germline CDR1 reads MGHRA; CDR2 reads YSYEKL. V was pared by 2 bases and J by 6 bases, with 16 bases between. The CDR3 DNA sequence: TGCGCCAGCAGCCAACCAGGCAGCATTAAGAAGACCCAGTACTTC. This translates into CASSQPGSIKKTQYF.

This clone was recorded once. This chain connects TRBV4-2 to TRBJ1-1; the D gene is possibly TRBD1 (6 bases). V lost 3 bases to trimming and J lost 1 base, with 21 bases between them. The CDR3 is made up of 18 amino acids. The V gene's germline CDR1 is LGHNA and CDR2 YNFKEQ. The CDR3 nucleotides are TGTGCCAGCAGCCAGGGGCCTGCTTACAGGGCCGGGAACACTGAAGCTTTCTTT. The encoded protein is CASSQGPAYRAGNTEAFF.

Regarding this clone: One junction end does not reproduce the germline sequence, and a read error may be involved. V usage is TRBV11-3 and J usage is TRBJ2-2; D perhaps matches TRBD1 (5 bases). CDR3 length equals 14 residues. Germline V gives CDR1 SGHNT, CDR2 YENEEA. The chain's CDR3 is CASSVDRNTGELFF. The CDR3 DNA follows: TGTGCCAGCAGCGTAGACAGGAACACCGGGGAGCTGTTTTTT.

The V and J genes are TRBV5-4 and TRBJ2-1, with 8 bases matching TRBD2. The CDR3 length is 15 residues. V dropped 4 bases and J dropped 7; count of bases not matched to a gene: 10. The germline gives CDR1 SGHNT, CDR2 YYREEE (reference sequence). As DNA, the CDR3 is TGTGCCAGCAGCACCCCCCTAGCGGGTCCTAATGAGCAGTTCTTC. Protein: CASSTPLAGPNEQFF. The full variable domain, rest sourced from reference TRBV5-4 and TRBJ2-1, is ETGVTQSPTHLIKTRGQQVTLRCSSQSGHNTVSWYQQALGQGPQFIFQYYREEENGRGNFPPRFSGLQFPNYSSELNVNALELDDSALYLCASSTPLAGPNEQFFGPGTRLTVL.

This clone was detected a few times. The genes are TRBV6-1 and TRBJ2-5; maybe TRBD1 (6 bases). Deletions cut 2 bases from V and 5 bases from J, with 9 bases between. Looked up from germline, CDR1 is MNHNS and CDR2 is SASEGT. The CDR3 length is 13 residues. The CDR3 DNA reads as TGTGCCAGCAGTGAACAGGGGATGGAGACCCAGTACTTC. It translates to CASSEQGMETQYF.

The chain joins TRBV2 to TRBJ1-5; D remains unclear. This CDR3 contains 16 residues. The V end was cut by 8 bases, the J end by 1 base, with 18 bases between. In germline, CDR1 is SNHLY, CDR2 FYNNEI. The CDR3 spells CASGRHTTTSNQPQHF. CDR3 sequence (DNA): TGTGCCAGCGGGAGACACACCACCACGAGCAATCAGCCCCAGCATTTT.

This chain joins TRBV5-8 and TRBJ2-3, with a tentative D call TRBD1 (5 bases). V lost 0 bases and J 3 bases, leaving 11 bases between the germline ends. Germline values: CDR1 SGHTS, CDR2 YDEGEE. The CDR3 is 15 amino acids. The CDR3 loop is CASSLEGAGTDTQYF. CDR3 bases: TGTGCCAGCAGCTTGGAAGGGGCCGGAACAGATACGCAGTATTTT.

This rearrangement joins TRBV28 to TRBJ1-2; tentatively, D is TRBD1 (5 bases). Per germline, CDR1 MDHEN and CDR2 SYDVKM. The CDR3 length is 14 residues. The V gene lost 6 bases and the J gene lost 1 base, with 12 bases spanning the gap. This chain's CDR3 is CASSPRGVNYGYTF. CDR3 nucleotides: TGTGCCAGCAGCCCCCGGGGGGTTAACTATGGCTACACCTTC.

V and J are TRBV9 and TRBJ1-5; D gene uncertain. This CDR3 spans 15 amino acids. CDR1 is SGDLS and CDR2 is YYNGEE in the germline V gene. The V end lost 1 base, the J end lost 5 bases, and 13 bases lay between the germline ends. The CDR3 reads CASSVSGSHDQPQHF. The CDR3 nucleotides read TGTGCCAGCAGCGTAAGCGGGTCCCATGATCAGCCCCAGCATTTT.

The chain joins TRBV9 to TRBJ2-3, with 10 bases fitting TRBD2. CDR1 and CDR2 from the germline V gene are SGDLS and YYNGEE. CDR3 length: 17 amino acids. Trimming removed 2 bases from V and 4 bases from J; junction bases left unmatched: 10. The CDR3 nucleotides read TGTGCCAGCAGCGTTGGACCGGGACTAGCGTCCTCAGATACGCAGTATTTT. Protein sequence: CASSVGPGLASSDTQYF.

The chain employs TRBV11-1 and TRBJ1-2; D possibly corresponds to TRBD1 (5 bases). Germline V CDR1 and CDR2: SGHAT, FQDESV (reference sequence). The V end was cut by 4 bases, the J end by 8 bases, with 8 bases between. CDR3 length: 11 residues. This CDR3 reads CASSSGTGYTF. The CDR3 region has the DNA TGTGCCAGCAGCTCAGGGACCGGCTACACCTTC. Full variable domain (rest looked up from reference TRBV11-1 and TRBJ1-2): EAEVAQSPRYKITEKSQAVAFWCDPISGHATLYWYRQILGQGPELLVQFQDESVVDDSQLPKDRFSAERLKGVDSTLKIQPAELGDSAMYLCASSSGTGYTFGSGTRLTVV.

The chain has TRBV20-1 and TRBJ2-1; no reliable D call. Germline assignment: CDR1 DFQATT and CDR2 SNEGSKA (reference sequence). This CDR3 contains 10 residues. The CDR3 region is CSAIYNEQFF. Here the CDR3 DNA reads TGCAGCGCCATCTACAATGAGCAGTTCTTC.

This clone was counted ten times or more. CDR3 amino acids: CASSSGQPTYEQYF. The CDR3 DNA reads TGCGCCAGCAGCTCGGGACAGCCAACCTACGAGCAGTACTTC. The chain is built from TRBV5-1 and TRBJ2-7, with 7 bases that match TRBD1. Germline CDR1 is SGHRS and CDR2 is YFSETQ. V was pared by 3 bases and J by 2 bases, with 5 bases of the junction left unmatched. The CDR3 has 14 amino acids.

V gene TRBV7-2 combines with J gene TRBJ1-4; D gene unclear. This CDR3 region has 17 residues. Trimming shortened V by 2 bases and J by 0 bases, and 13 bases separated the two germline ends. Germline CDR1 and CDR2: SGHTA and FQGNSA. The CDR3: CASSLLPRSTTNEKLFF. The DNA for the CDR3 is TGTGCCAGCAGCTTACTCCCCAGGAGCACAACTAATGAAAAACTGTTTTTT.

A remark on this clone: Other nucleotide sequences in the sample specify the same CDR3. CDR3 protein: CASSPGGSSYNEQFF. The CDR3 nucleotides are TGTGCCAGCTCACCGGGCGGGAGCTCCTACAATGAGCAGTTCTTC. This chain links TRBV18 with TRBJ2-1; 7 bases line up with TRBD2. The CDR3 sequence is 15 residues long. V lost 3 bases and J lost 0; bases outside the gene matches: 2. Germline V CDR1 and CDR2: KGHSH, LQKENI.

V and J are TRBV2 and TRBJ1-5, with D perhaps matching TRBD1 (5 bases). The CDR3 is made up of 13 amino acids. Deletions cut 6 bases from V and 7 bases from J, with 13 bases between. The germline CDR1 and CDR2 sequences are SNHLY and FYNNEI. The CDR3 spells CASRRGPEQPQHF. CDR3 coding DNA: TGTGCCAGCAGGAGGGGACCTGAACAGCCCCAGCATTTT.

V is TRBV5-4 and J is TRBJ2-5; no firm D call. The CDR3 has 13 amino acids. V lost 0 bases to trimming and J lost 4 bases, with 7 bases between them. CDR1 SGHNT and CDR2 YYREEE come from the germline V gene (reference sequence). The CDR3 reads CASSLGQAETQYF. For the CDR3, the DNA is TGTGCCAGCAGCTTGGGCCAAGCAGAGACCCAGTACTTC.

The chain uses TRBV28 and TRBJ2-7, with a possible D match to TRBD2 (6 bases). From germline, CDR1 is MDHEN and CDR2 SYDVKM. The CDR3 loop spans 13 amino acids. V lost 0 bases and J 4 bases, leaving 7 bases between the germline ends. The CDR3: CASSLWAGYEQYF. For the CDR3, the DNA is TGTGCCAGCAGTTTATGGGCGGGGTACGAGCAGTACTTC. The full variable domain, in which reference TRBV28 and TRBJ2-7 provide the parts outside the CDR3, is DVKVTQSSRYLVKRTGEKVFLECVQDMDHENMFWYRQDPGLGLRLIYFSYDVKMKEKGDIPEGYSVSREKKERFSLILESASTNQTSMYLCASSLWAGYEQYFGPGTRLTVT.

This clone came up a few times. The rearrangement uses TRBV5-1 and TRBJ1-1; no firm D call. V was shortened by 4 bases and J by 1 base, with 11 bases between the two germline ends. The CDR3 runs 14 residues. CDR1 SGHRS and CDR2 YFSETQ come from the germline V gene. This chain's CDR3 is CASSLTARNTEAFF. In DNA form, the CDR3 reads TGCGCCAGCAGCCTCACGGCAAGGAACACTGAAGCTTTCTTT.

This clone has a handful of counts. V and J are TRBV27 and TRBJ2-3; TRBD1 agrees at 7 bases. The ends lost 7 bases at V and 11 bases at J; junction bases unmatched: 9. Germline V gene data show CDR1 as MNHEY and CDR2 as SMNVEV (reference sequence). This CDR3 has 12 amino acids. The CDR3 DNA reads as TGTGCCAGCACCAATTACAGGGGCGGGCAGTATTTT. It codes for CASTNYRGGQYF.

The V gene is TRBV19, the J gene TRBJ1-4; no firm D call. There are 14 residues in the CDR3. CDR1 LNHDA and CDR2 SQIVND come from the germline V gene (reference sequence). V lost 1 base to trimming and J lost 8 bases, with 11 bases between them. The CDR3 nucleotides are TGTGCCAGTAGTATAGTGGTTACAGACGAAAAACTGTTTTTT. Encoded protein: CASSIVVTDEKLFF.

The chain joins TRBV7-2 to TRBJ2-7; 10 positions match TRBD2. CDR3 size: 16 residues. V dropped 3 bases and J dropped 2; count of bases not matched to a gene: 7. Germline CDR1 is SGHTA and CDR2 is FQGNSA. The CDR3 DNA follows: TGTGCCAGCAGCTTGGGGACTAGCGCGAGTCCCTACGAGCAGTACTTC. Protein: CASSLGTSASPYEQYF.

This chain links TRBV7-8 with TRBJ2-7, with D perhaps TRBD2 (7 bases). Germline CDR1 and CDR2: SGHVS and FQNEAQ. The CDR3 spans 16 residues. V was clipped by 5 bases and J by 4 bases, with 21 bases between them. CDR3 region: CASSTEGGGARYEQYF. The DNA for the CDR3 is TGTGCCAGCAGCACAGAGGGCGGGGGCGCCCGGTACGAGCAGTACTTC. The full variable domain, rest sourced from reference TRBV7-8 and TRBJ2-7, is GAGVSQSPRYKVAKRGQDVALRCDPISGHVSLFWYQQALGQGPEFLTYFQNEAQLDKSGLPSDRFFAERPEGSVSTLKIQRTQQEDSAVYLCASSTEGGGARYEQYFGPGTRLTVT.

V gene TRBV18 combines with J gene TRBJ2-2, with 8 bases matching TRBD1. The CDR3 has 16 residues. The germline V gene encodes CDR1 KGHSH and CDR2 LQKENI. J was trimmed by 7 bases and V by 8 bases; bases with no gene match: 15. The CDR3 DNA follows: TGTGCCAGCGCAGAAACAAGAGGACAGGGCGGCGGGGAGCTGTTTTTT. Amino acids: CASAETRGQGGGELFF.